The TCR beta chain under discussion was sequenced for a study of blood T cells in healthy people across ages. In germline, CDR1 is ENHRY, CDR2 SYGVKD. The CDR3 runs 16 residues. The V gene end was trimmed by 3 bases and the J gene end by 0 bases; junction bases not matched to a gene: 2. Study findings and constraints: Without sorted subsets, naive and antigen-experienced compartments could not be conclusively compared.

PCR was performed a second time for about 7 to 11 cycles using a sample-barcoded 5' primer and a J-beta primer mix. TCRdb reprocessed the 5' RACE reads via MiXCR and lists one record per CDR3 protein. The table records around 1,800,000 distinct CDR3 sequences, about two fifths of them present only once. This clonotype has a handful of counts. Its antigen is not known. The sequencing sample was made of blood. The chain recombines TRBV10-3 with TRBJ2-1; 10 nucleotides align to TRBD2. This clonotype was sampled from a human donor in good health. The DNA of the CDR3 is TGTGCCATCAGTGAAGCTAGCGGGAGCTCCTACAATGAGCAGTTCTTC. This sequence encodes CAISEASGSSYNEQFF.